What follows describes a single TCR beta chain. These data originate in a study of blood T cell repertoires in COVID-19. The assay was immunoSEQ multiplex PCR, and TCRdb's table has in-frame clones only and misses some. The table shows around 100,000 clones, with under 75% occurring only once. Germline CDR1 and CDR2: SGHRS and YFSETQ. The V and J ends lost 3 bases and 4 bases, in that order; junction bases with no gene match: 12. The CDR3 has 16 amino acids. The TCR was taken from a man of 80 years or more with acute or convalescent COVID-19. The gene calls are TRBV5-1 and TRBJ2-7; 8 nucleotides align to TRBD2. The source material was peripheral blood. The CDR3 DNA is TGCGCCAGCAGCTCGTCCCCCGCCACTAGCGGATACGAGCAGTACTTC. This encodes CASSSSPATSGYEQYF.